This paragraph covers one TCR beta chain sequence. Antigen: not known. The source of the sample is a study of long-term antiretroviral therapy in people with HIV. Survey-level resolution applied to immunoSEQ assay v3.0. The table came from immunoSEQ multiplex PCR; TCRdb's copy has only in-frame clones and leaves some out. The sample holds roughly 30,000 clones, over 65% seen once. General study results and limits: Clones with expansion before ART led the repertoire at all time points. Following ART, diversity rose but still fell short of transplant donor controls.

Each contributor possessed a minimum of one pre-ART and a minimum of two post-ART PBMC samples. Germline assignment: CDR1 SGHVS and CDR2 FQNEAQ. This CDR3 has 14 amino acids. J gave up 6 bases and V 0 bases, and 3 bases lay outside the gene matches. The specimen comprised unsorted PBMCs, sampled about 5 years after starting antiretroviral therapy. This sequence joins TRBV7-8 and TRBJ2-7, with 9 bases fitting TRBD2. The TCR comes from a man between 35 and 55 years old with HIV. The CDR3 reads CASSLAGLAAEQYF. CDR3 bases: TGTGCCAGCAGCTTAGCGGGACTAGCTGCCGAGCAGTACTTC.